This T cell receptor (beta chain) was sequenced for a study of shared clonotypes between healthy human individuals. Whole-study findings and limits: Non-shared clonotypes had lower generation probabilities than those shared by all four donors. Among donors, clonotype sharing was expected to be affected by sequencing depth. Estimated richness was generally greater in naive than memory subsets.

On this clone: What it binds is unknown.

Produced via immunoSEQ multiplex PCR; TCRdb's table is partial and in-frame only. The sample shows fewer than 200,000 clones, over 85% of them seen only once. CD45RA-negative memory and CD45RA+ naive subsets were split from the CD4+ cells. Sequencing was carried out using naive CD4+ T cells sorted from blood. The subset here: CD45RA+ positively selected. The receptor's source is a woman in her twenties or thirties in good health.

The CDR3 DNA follows: TGTGCCAGCAGTCCGACCGGGACAGGGACCAACAATCAGCCCCAGCATTTT. Translating gives CASSPTGTGTNNQPQHF. The chain recombines TRBV2 with TRBJ1-5; 9 bases line up with TRBD1. With 5 bases clipped from V and 3 bases from J, the junction kept 11 bases outside the gene matches. The CDR3 is made up of 17 amino acids. Germline loops: CDR1 SNHLY, CDR2 FYNNEI.